This T cell receptor beta chain was sequenced during a study of blood T cell repertoires in COVID-19. About the study: Material from acute and convalescent COVID-19 was sourced from the United States, Italy and Spain. PBMCs, B-cell-depleted T cells, or T cells were the source of the cDNA or gDNA that made up the material.

The V and J ends lost 0 bases and 4 bases, in that order; junction bases with no gene match: 3. CDR3 length: 16 amino acids. The V gene's germline CDR1 is LNHDA and CDR2 SQIVND (reference sequence). Original processing notes: Using reference gene primer amplification, nucleated cell counts were estimated. Sequenced by immunoSEQ multiplex PCR; TCRdb stores in-frame clones only, minus some. V, J and clone size were drawn from that table, and D and trimming were deduced from the DNA. This sample carries roughly 100,000 clones, around nine tenths of them seen once, and the ten largest clones take about 3.3%.

The sequence was obtained from a woman in her 70s with acute or convalescent COVID-19. The chain joins TRBV19 to TRBJ2-1, with TRBD2 matching over 10 bases. Sequenced material: peripheral blood. The CDR3: CASSIDSSGGYNEQFF. DNA of the CDR3: TGTGCCAGTAGTATAGATTCTAGCGGGGGATACAATGAGCAGTTCTTC.